This T cell receptor (beta chain) was observed in a study of blood T cell repertoires in COVID-19. Study at large: PBMCs, B-cell-depleted T cells, or T cells provided the cDNA or gDNA that made up the material.

Grouping used clinical history reported by participants in a survey and questionnaire. TCRdb keeps only in-frame clones here, not all; method: immunoSEQ multiplex PCR. Here the sample spans fewer than 150,000 clones, approximately 80% being singletons. Looked up from germline, CDR1 is ENHRY and CDR2 is SYGVKD. Trimming removed 2 bases from V and 4 bases from J, with 9 bases in between. The CDR3 runs 13 residues. V gene TRBV10-3 combines with J gene TRBJ2-7; tentative D call: TRBD1 (7 bases). Sequencing was done on a sample of PBMCs or T cells enriched from blood (not recorded which). The receptor comes from a woman aged 18-30 years who had been exposed to COVID-19. Here the CDR3 reads CAISEAGGYEQYF. The CDR3 DNA follows: TGTGCCATCAGTGAGGCAGGGGGGTACGAGCAGTACTTC.